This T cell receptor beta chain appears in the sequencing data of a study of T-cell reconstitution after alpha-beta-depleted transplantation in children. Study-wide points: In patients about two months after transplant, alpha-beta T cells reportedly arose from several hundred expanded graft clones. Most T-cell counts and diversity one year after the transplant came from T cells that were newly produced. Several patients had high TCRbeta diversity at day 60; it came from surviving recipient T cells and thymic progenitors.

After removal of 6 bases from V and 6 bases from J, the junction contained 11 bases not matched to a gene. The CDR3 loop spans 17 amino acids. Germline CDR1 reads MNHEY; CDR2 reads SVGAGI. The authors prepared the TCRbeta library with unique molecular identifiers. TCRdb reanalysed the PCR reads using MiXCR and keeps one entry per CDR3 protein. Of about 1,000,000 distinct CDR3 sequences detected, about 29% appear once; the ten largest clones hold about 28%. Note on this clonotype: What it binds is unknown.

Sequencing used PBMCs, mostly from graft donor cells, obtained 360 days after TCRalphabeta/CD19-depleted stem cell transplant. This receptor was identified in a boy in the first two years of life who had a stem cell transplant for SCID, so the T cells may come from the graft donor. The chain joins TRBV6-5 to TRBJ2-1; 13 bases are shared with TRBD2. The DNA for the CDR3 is TGTGCCAGCAGGTTCACTAGCGGGGGGGGTGTAGTCAATGAGCAGTTCTTC. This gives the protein CASRFTSGGGVVNEQFF.